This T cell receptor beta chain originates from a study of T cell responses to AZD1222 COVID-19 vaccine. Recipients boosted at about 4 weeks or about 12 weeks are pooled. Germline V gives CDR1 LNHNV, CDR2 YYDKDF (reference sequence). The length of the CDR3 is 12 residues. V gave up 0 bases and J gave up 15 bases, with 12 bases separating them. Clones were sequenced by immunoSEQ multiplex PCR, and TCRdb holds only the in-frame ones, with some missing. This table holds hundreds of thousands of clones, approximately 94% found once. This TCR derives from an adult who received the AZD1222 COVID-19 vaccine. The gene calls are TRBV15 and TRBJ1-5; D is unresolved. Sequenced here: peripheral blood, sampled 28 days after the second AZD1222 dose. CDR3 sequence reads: CATSRDQNSPHF. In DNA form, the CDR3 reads TGTGCCACCAGCAGAGATCAGAACAGCCCGCATTTT.